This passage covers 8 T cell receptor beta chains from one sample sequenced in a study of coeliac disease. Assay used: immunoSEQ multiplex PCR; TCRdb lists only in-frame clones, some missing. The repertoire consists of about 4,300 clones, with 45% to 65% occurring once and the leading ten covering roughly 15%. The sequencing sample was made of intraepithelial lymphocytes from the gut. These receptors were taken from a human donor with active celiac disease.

CDR3 DNA: TGTGCCAGCAGTTTGGGGGGGCGGAGCTCCTACGAGCAGTACTTC. This gives the protein CASSLGGRSSYEQYF. The V and J genes are TRBV27 and TRBJ2-7; D is perhaps TRBD2 (7 bases). CDR3 size: 15 residues. Per the germline V gene, CDR1 is MNHEY and CDR2 is SMNVEV (reference sequence). Trimming removed 3 bases at V and 0 bases at J, with 12 bases between.

CDR3 nucleotide sequence: TGTGCCAGCAGTAGACTAGCGGGGAACACCGGGGAGCTGTTTTTT. Translation gives CASSRLAGNTGELFF. The chain is built from TRBV6-6 and TRBJ2-2, with TRBD2 matching 10 bases. The CDR3 runs to 15 residues. Germline trimming cut 5 bases from V and 1 base from J; bases unmatched to any gene: 1. Germline V CDR1 and CDR2: MNHNY, SVGAGI (reference sequence).

CDR3 nucleotide sequence: TGCGCCAGCAGCCAAGATACGGCAGGGGGTCAGCCCCAGCATTTT. This codes for CASSQDTAGGQPQHF. The rearrangement uses TRBV4-3 and TRBJ1-5; TRBD1 matches at 7 bases. The CDR3 length is 15 residues. Germline CDR1 LGHNA, CDR2 YSLEER. The J segment lost 6 bases and the V segment lost 0 bases, leaving 5 bases of the junction unmatched.

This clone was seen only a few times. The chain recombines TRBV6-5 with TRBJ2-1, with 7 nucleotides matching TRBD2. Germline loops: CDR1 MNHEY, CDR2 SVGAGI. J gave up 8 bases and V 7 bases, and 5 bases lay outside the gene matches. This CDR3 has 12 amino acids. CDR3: CASTDGGYEQFF. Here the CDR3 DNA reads TGTGCCAGCACCGACGGGGGGTATGAGCAGTTCTTC.

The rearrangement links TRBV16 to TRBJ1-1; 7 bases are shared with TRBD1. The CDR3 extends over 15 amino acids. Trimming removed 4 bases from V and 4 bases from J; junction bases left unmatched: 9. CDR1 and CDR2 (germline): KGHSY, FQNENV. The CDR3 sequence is CASSPGQVWITEAFF. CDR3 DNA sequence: TGTGCCAGCAGCCCCGGACAGGTGTGGATCACTGAAGCTTTCTTT.

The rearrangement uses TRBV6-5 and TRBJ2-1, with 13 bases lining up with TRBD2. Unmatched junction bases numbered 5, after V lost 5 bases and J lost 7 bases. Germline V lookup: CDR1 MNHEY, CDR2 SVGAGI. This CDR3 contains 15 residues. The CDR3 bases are TGTGCCAGCAGTGTATGGACTAGCGGGGGTAATGAGCAGTTCTTC. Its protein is CASSVWTSGGNEQFF.

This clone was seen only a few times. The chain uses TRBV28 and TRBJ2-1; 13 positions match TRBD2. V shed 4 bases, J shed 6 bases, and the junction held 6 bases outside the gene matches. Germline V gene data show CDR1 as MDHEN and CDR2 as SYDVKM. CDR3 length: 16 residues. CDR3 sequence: CASSSLTSGRANEQFF. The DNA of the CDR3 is TGTGCCAGCAGTTCACTAACTAGCGGGAGGGCCAATGAGCAGTTCTTC.

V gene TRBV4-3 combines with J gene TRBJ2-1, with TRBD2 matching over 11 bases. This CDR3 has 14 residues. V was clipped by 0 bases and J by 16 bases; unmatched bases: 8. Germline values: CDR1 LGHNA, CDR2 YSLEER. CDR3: CASSQDLTSGSHFF. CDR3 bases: TGCGCCAGCAGCCAAGATCTCACTAGCGGGAGCCATTTCTTC.